This T cell receptor (beta chain) was identified during a study of a mutant IDH1 vaccine in newly diagnosed glioma. Across the whole study: Vaccines were first given 4-6 weeks after radiotherapy alone, or with temozolomide cycles. Patients' prior therapy spanned radiotherapy, temozolomide, or both; most underwent both.

Indicated time point: week 23, last vaccination. Vaccinated patients received 300 ug of mutant IDH1 20-mer peptide per dose, with topical imiquimod. Astrocytomas found in donors were new, WHO grade 3 or 4, IDH1-mutant and ATRX-lost. Germline CDR1 and CDR2: LNHDA and SQIVND (reference sequence). CDR3 length: 15 amino acids. V lost 6 bases and J lost 7; bases outside the gene matches: 12. Study conclusions and caveats: Vaccination elicited immune responses in 93.3% of patients.

This clone was found once. As yet, its antigen is unknown. Sequencing was performed with immunoSEQ multiplex PCR; in TCRdb, only in-frame clones are kept and a portion is missing. The repertoire holds approximately 50,000 clones, with approximately 87% as singletons. The origin of this receptor is a man between 40 and 49 years old with glioma. The gene calls are TRBV19 and TRBJ2-1, with 7 bases matching TRBD2. The sequencing used PBMCs, collected from a glioma patient whose treatment included an IDH1 peptide vaccine. CDR3 loop: CASRPASGGENEQFF. The CDR3 coding sequence is TGTGCCAGTAGACCCGCTAGCGGAGGAGAGAATGAGCAGTTCTTC.